A selection of T cell receptor beta chains follows, all from one sample in a study of shared clonotypes between healthy human individuals. Only in-frame clones appear in the TCRdb table, and some are missing; sequencing was by immunoSEQ multiplex PCR. The sample yields 2 million to 2.5 million clones, more than 90% seen once. Sequenced: naive CD4+ T cells sorted from blood. All receptors come from a man aged 18 to 30 in good health. Both conserved end residues are part of each CDR3. The order of the fields is D gene, clone size, V gene, J gene, CDR3 DNA, CDR3 protein. The D gene is left open where the match is weak. Clone size is shown for a subset of rows, as once, few, many or a class of expanded clone.

>TRBD1|.|TRBV11-2|TRBJ2-1
TGTGCCAGCAGCCTAAATCTAGGACAGGGGGCGAAATACAATGAGCAGTTCTTC
CASSLNLGQGAKYNEQFF
>TRBD2|once|TRBV27|TRBJ2-5
TGTGCCAGCCGACTAGCGGGCCTTAATCAAGAGACCCAGTACTTC
CASRLAGLNQETQYF
>.|.|TRBV11-1|TRBJ2-5
TGTGCCAGCAAACTTAGGGAATCAGCGTCGGAAGAGACCCAGTACTTC
CASKLRESASEETQYF
>TRBD1|.|TRBV13|TRBJ2-3
TGTGCCAGCAGCAAACGGACAGGGGCTCTCTCAGATACGCAGTATTTT
CASSKRTGALSDTQYF
>.|.|TRBV11-2|TRBJ2-7
TGTGCCAGCCGAAGCCTGGGCAAATTCTCCCACGAGCAGTACTTC
CASRSLGKFSHEQYF
>.|.|TRBV11-3|TRBJ2-1
TGTGCCAGCAGCTTAGATGGGACCGTGGGGGTTGAGCAGTTCTTC
CASSLDGTVGVEQFF
>.|once|TRBV5-4|TRBJ2-7
TGTGCCAGCAGCTTGGCGGACAGCTCCTACGAGCAGTACTTC
CASSLADSSYEQYF
>.|.|TRBV6-5|TRBJ2-3
TGTGCCAGCTTGGGCCCAGGGAATACGCAGTATTTT
CASLGPGNTQYF
>TRBD1|.|TRBV6-1|TRBJ1-2
TGTGCCAGCAGTGGAGACAGGGTCTATGGCTACACCTTC
CASSGDRVYGYTF
>.|.|TRBV6-5|TRBJ2-7
TGTGCCAGCAGTGACTTAGAATACGAGCAGTACTTC
CASSDLEYEQYF
>.|.|TRBV6-5|TRBJ2-7
TGTGCCAGCAGTTACTACGTGGGGAGCTCCTACGAGCAGTACTTC
CASSYYVGSSYEQYF
>.|.|TRBV9|TRBJ2-1
TGTGCCAGCAGCCCCCGCCCCGGGGGAGAGCGCAATGAGCAGTTCTTC
CASSPRPGGERNEQFF
>.|.|TRBV5-1|TRBJ2-1
TGCGCCAGCAGCTTGTCTCTTACAGGGCAGAACTACAATGAGCAGTTCTTC
CASSLSLTGQNYNEQFF
>TRBD1|.|TRBV6-5|TRBJ1-3
TGTGCCACCAGGGGGCTCCGAGGAAACACCATATATTTT
CATRGLRGNTIYF
>.|.|TRBV9|TRBJ2-7
TGTGCCAGCAGCAGGGGGGATCCCCCTTACGAGCAGTACTTC
CASSRGDPPYEQYF
>.|once|TRBV6-1|TRBJ2-5
TGTGCCAGCATTAGACAGCGTTGGGGTGGAGAGACCCAGTACTTC
CASIRQRWGGETQYF
>.|.|TRBV11-2|TRBJ1-1
TGTGCCAGCAGCTTAAGTACTGGGCCTGAAGCTTTCTTT
CASSLSTGPEAFF
>.|.|TRBV30|TRBJ1-1
TGTGCCTGGAGTGTATCCAGACAGAACACTGAAGCTTTCTTT
CAWSVSRQNTEAFF
>TRBD1|.|TRBV5-1|TRBJ2-5
TGCGCCAGCAGCTTGACAGGACAGGGGCAAGAGACCCAGTACTTC
CASSLTGQGQETQYF
>TRBD1|.|TRBV5-1|TRBJ2-5
TGCGCCAGCAGCGCGGGACAGGTCCAAGAGACCCAGTACTTC
CASSAGQVQETQYF
>.|.|TRBV4-1|TRBJ2-5
TGCGCCAGCAGCCAAGATAAGAATGCGGCAGGTGGGTTGGAGACCCAGTACTTC
CASSQDKNAAGGLETQYF
>.|.|TRBV5-1|TRBJ2-5
TGCGCCAGCAGCTTGTATCGTCAAGGAGGGGAGACCCAGTACTTC
CASSLYRQGGETQYF
>.|once|TRBV21-1|TRBJ2-7
TGTGCCGACGGGACAGGGGAACCCTACGAGCAGTACTTC
CADGTGEPYEQYF
>.|.|TRBV5-4|TRBJ2-3
TGTGCCAGCAGCCTTGACACAGATACGCAGTATTTT
CASSLDTDTQYF
>.|.|TRBV10-3|TRBJ1-1
TGTGCCATCAGCGTGGCCCTGAACACTGAAGCTTTCTTT
CAISVALNTEAFF
>.|.|TRBV5-4|TRBJ1-6
TGTGCCAGCAGCTTGGCCCCCGGCGCTTATAATTCACCCCTCCACTTT
CASSLAPGAYNSPLHF
>.|.|TRBV5-1|TRBJ1-4
TGCGCCAGCAAAGTTGTGGGGCGTGGGAGCAATGAAAAACTGTTTTTT
CASKVVGRGSNEKLFF
>.|.|TRBV28|TRBJ1-1
TGTGCCAGCACCTTGAGTGGGTCGAACACTGAAGCTTTCTTT
CASTLSGSNTEAFF
>TRBD1|.|TRBV10-3|TRBJ1-6
TGTGCCATCAGCCAGGACAGGAATTCACCCCTCCACTTT
CAISQDRNSPLHF
>.|.|TRBV5-8|TRBJ2-2
TGTGCCAGCAGCGCAAATATACGAGCCCGGGACTACACCGGGGAGCTGTTTTTT
CASSANIRARDYTGELFF
>.|.|TRBV28|TRBJ1-2
TGTGCCAGCAGTTCACAGAACTATGGCTACACCTTC
CASSSQNYGYTF
>TRBD1|.|TRBV7-2|TRBJ2-5
TGTGCCAGCAGCAAAAACAGGGGTCAAGAGACCCAGTACTTC
CASSKNRGQETQYF
>TRBD2|.|TRBV6-6|TRBJ2-7
TGTGCCAGCAGTTACGCTAGCGGGGGGAATCAGCAGTACTTC
CASSYASGGNQQYF
>.|once|TRBV4-1|TRBJ2-3
TGCGCCAGCACTGACGACACAGATACGCAGTATTTT
CASTDDTDTQYF
>.|.|TRBV6-5|TRBJ1-1
TGTGCCAGCAGCCAAGGAGTGAACACTGAAGCTTTCTTT
CASSQGVNTEAFF
>TRBD1|.|TRBV5-6|TRBJ2-5
TGTGCCAGCAGCTTCTTGGACAGGGACCAAGAGACCCAGTACTTC
CASSFLDRDQETQYF
>.|.|TRBV6-1|TRBJ1-2
TGTGCCAGCAGTGTGGGTAATAAGGACTATGGCTACACCTTC
CASSVGNKDYGYTF
>TRBD1|.|TRBV30|TRBJ1-1
TGTGCCTGGAGTGTACGGCAGGGGGCTAGGAACACTGAAGCTTTCTTT
CAWSVRQGARNTEAFF
>TRBD1|once|TRBV7-9|TRBJ1-3
TGTGCCAGCAGCTTAGTGGACAGGGCCAGCTCTGGAAACACCATATATTTT
CASSLVDRASSGNTIYF
>.|once|TRBV2|TRBJ1-6
TGTGCCAGCAGGGCCAGGGAAGGTTCACCCCTCCACTTT
CASRAREGSPLHF
>.|.|TRBV25-1|TRBJ1-3
TGTGCCAGCAGTAACCCCTCTGGAAACACCATATATTTT
CASSNPSGNTIYF